The present T cell receptor (beta chain) was sequenced within a study of T cells after yellow fever vaccination. General study findings and limits: Post-booster samples contained most primary-vaccination clones (approximately 97% CD4, approximately 88% CD8).

This clonotype came up many times. As yet, its antigen is unknown. TCRdb reanalysed the 5' RACE reads using MiXCR and keeps one entry per CDR3 protein. Here the sample spans tens of thousands of distinct CDR3 sequences, roughly 7.4% being singletons. Trimming at V came to 4 bases and at J to 0 bases, leaving 8 bases not matched to a gene. The CDR3 length is 17 residues. CDR1 is MNHEY and CDR2 is SVGEGT in the germline V gene. The sample consisted of CD8+ T cells sorted from PBMCs, taken about 5 days after the first yellow fever vaccination. The rearrangement joins TRBV6-2 or TRBV6-3 to TRBJ2-2; TRBD1 matches 7 bases. This clonotype was sampled from a young man who received the YFV17D yellow fever vaccine. DNA for the CDR3: TGTGCCAGCAGTTGGGGACAGACCCAAACGAACACCGGGGAGCTGTTTTTT. Encoded protein: CASSWGQTQTNTGELFF.